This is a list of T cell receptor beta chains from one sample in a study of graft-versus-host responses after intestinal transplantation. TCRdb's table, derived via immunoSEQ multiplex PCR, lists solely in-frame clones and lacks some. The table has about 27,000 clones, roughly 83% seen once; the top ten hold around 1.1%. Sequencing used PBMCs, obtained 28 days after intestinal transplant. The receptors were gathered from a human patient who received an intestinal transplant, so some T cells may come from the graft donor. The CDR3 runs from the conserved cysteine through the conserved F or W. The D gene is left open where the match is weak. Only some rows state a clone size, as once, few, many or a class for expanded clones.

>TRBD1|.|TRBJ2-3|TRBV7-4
CASSLTATGDYTDTQYF
TGTGCCAGCAGCTTAACTGCTACAGGGGATTACACAGATACGCAGTATTTT
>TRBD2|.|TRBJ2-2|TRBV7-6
CASSFAVAGVNTGELFF
TGTGCCAGCAGCTTCGCAGTAGCGGGGGTTAACACCGGGGAGCTGTTTTTT
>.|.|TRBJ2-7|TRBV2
CASRSGIYEQYF
TGTGCCAGCAGGAGTGGGATATACGAGCAGTACTTC
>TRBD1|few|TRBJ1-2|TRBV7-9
CASSPWWGQGENGYTF
TGTGCCAGCAGCCCTTGGTGGGGACAGGGAGAAAATGGCTACACCTTC
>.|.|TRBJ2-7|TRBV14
CASSQDTEGGYEQYF
TGTGCCAGCAGCCAAGATACGGAGGGGGGATACGAGCAGTACTTC
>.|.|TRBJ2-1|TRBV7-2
CASSLAAYNEQFF
TGTGCCAGCAGCTTAGCTGCCTACAATGAGCAGTTCTTC
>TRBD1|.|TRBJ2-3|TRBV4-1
CASSQVGTGGRDTQYF
TGCGCCAGCAGCCAAGTTGGGACAGGGGGTAGAGATACGCAGTATTTT
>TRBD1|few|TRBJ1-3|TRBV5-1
CASSLDPGTGGRSGGNTIYF
TGCGCCAGCAGCTTGGACCCCGGAACAGGGGGCCGGTCGGGCGGAAACACCATATATTTT
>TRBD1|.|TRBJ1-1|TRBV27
CASNRVTGGTEAFF
TGTGCCAGCAATCGGGTAACAGGGGGCACTGAAGCTTTCTTT
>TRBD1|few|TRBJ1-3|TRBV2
CASRDRVSGNTIYF
TGTGCCAGCAGGGACAGGGTCTCTGGAAACACCATATATTTT
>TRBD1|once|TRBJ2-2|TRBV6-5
CASGWGQGVNTGELFF
TGTGCCAGCGGTTGGGGACAGGGGGTGAACACCGGGGAGCTGTTTTTT
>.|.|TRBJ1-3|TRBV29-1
CSVEDQSGPSGNTIYF
TGCAGCGTTGAAGATCAGTCAGGGCCCTCTGGAAACACCATATATTTT
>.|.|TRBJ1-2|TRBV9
CASSDRLYGYTF
TGTGCCAGCAGCGACAGGCTCTATGGCTACACCTTC
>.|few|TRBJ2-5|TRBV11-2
CASSPPGRTQETQYF
TGTGCCAGCAGCCCGCCGGGCAGGACCCAAGAGACCCAGTACTTC
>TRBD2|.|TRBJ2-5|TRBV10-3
CATGNSGGLNNQETQYF
TGTGCCACGGGGAATAGCGGGGGACTTAACAACCAAGAGACCCAGTACTTC
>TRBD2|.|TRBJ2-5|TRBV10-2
CASSEPPGLGNTQYF
TGCGCCAGCAGTGAGCCTCCGGGACTAGGGAACACCCAGTACTTC
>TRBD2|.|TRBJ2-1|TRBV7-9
CASSSPTSGRPNEQFF
TGTGCCAGCAGCTCACCGACTAGCGGGAGACCCAATGAGCAGTTCTTC
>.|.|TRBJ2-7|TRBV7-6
CASSLGDGVTEDYEQYF
TGTGCCAGCAGCTTAGGGGACGGGGTCACCGAGGACTACGAGCAGTACTTC
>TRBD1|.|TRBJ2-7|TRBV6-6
CASSSQGTVSYEQYF
TGCGCCAGCAGTTCCCAAGGGACAGTTTCCTACGAGCAGTACTTC
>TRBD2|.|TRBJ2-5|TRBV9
CASSVGLAGDINQETQYF
TGTGCCAGCAGCGTGGGACTAGCGGGGGATATAAACCAAGAGACCCAGTACTTC
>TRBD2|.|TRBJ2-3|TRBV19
CASSAGTSGRRADTQYF
TGTGCCAGTAGTGCAGGGACTAGCGGGAGGAGGGCAGATACGCAGTATTTT
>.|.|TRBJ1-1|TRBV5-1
CASSRGTSEMTEAFF
TGCGCCAGCAGCCGAGGGACGTCCGAGATGACTGAAGCTTTCTTT
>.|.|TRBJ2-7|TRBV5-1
CASSFGDLTYEQYF
TGCGCCAGCAGCTTCGGGGACTTAACCTACGAGCAGTACTTC
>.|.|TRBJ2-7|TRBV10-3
CAISEERRPDEQYF
TGTGCCATCAGTGAGGAGAGGCGTCCCGACGAGCAGTACTTC
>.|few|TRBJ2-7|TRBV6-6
CASSYSVGYEQYF
TGTGCCAGCAGTTACTCAGTTGGATACGAGCAGTACTTC
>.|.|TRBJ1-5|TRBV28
CASSWGNQPQHF
TGTGCCAGCAGTTGGGGCAATCAGCCCCAGCATTTT
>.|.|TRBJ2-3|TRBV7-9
CASSRMAGLGTDTQYF
TGTGCCAGCAGCCGCATGGCAGGGTTGGGCACAGATACGCAGTATTTT
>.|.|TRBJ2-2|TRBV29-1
CSVGTITGELFF
TGCAGCGTTGGGACAATCACCGGGGAGCTGTTTTTT
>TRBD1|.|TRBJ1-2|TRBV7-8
CASSARDRGPYGYTF
TGTGCCAGCAGCGCCCGGGACAGGGGGCCCTATGGCTACACCTTC
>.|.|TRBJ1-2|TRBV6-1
CASRTQVSYGYTF
TGTGCCAGCAGGACCCAAGTTTCGTATGGCTACACCTTC
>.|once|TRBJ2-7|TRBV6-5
CASDEQYF
TGTGCCAGCGACGAGCAGTACTTC
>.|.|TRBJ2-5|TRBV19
CASSGQSETQYF
TGTGCCAGTAGTGGACAGTCTGAGACCCAGTACTTC
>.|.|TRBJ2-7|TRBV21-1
CASRGATSGIPYEQYF
TGTGCCAGCAGGGGGGCGACTAGCGGGATACCTTACGAGCAGTACTTC
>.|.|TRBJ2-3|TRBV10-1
CASSESLRGLSTDTQYF
TGCGCCAGCAGTGAGTCGTTACGAGGGCTATCCACAGATACGCAGTATTTT
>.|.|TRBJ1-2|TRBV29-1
CSVEIGDGPYGYTF
TGCAGCGTTGAAATTGGGGATGGTCCTTATGGCTACACCTTC
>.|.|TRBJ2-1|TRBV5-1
CASSLGQPSTGQFF
TGCGCCAGCAGCCTCGGACAGCCCTCAACGGGGCAGTTCTTC
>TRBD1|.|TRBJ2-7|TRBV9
CASSPRDRGRRGVGTYEQYF
TGTGCCAGCAGCCCCCGGGACAGGGGGCGAAGGGGAGTAGGTACGTACGAGCAGTACTTC
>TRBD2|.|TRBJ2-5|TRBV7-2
CASSFSSGTSGGSQETQYF
TGTGCCAGCAGCTTTTCCTCCGGGACTAGCGGGGGGTCCCAAGAGACCCAGTACTTC
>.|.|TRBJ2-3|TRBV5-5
CASSSRPQLSTDTQYF
TGTGCCAGCAGCTCTCGGCCCCAACTTAGCACAGATACGCAGTATTTT
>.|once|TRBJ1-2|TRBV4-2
CASSQDRGKSGYTF
TGTGCCAGCAGCCAAGATCGTGGCAAGAGTGGCTACACCTTC
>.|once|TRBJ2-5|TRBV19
CASSIGGAQETQYF
TGTGCCAGTAGTATCGGAGGGGCTCAAGAGACCCAGTACTTC
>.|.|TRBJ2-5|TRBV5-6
CASSAGETQYF
TGTGCCAGCAGCGCCGGGGAGACCCAGTACTTC
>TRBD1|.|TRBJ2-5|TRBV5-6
CASSGDRAVTETQYF
TGTGCCAGCAGCGGCGACAGGGCCGTCACAGAGACCCAGTACTTC
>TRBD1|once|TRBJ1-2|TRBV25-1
CASRQGTGYTF
TGTGCCAGTCGACAGGGGACTGGCTACACCTTC
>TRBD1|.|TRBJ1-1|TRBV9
CASSHGTDRVNTEAFF
TGTGCCAGCAGCCACGGGACAGACAGGGTCAACACTGAAGCTTTCTTT
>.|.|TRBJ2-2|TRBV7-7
CASSLAQTASTGELFF
TGTGCTAGCAGCTTAGCCCAGACCGCGTCCACCGGGGAGCTGTTTTTT
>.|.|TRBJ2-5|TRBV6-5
CASSPGVKGETQYF
TGTGCCAGCAGTCCCGGAGTAAAGGGAGAGACCCAGTACTTC
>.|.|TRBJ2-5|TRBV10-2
CASSGQYQETQYF
TGCGCCAGCAGTGGACAGTACCAAGAGACCCAGTACTTC
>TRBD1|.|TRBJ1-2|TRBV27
CASSLGQGFSGYTF
TGTGCCAGCAGTCTCGGACAGGGATTCTCTGGCTACACCTTC
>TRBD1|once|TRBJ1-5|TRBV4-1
CASSPYGQGGNQPQHF
TGCGCCAGCAGCCCCTACGGACAGGGTGGCAATCAGCCCCAGCATTTT
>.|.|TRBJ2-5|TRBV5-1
CASSLDGRGETQYF
TGCGCCAGCAGCTTGGATGGACGGGGCGAGACCCAGTACTTC
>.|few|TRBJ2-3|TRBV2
CASGDYLSTDTQYF
TGTGCCAGCGGAGACTACCTTAGCACAGATACGCAGTATTTT
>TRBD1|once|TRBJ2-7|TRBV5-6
CASSLQGSYEQYF
TGTGCCAGCAGCTTACAGGGGTCCTACGAGCAGTACTTC